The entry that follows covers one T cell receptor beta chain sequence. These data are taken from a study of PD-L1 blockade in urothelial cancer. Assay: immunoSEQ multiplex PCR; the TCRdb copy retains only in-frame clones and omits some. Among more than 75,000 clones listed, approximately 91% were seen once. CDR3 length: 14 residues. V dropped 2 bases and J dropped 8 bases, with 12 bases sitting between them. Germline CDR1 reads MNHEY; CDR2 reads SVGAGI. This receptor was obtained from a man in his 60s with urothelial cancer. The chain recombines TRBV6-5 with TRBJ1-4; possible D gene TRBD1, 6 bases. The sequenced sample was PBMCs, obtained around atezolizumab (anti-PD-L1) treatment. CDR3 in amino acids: CASSYRGGREKLFF. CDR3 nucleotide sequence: TGTGCCAGCAGTTACCGGGGGGGCCGGGAAAAACTGTTTTTT.